The 14 T cell receptor beta chains in this list originate from one sample, sequenced in a study of shared T cell receptors in the human thymus. Some clones are missing from TCRdb's copy, which holds only in-frame ones; the method was immunoSEQ multiplex PCR. Of roughly 500,000 clones in the sample, around 82% are singletons; the top ten hold about 0.013%. These data were also reused for a study on human thymus T cells.

The sample comprised thymocytes. Receptors originate from a boy less than two years old with a congenital heart defect.

This clone appeared a single time. V and J are TRBV5-1 and TRBJ1-1; a possible D gene is TRBD1 (5 bases). The CDR3 spans 18 residues. The V end was cut by 4 bases, the J end by 5 bases, with 27 bases between. Per the germline V gene, CDR1 is SGHRS and CDR2 is YFSETQ. CDR3 sequence: CASSSWKGLSLRETEAFF. The DNA of the CDR3 is TGCGCCAGCAGCAGTTGGAAGGGACTAAGTTTGAGGGAAACTGAAGCTTTCTTT.

The J gene is TRBJ1-5, the V gene TRBV11-1; 9 bases align to TRBD1. The germline V gene encodes CDR1 SGHAT and CDR2 FQDESV (reference sequence). The CDR3 is made up of 16 amino acids. After removal of 1 base from V and 5 bases from J, the junction contained 6 bases not matched to a gene. For the CDR3, the DNA is TGTGCCAGCAGCTTAGGGGCGGGACAGGGAGATCAGCCCCAGCATTTT. This translates into CASSLGAGQGDQPQHF.

This clone was observed a handful of times. The rearrangement joins TRBV28 to TRBJ2-7, with D unclear. V lost 5 bases and J 1 base, leaving 12 bases between the germline ends. The CDR3 covers 14 residues. Germline V CDR1 and CDR2: MDHEN, SYDVKM. The CDR3 here is CASSPPTDSYEQYF. The CDR3 region has the DNA TGTGCCAGCAGTCCCCCTACTGATTCCTACGAGCAGTACTTC.

The chain joins TRBV21-1 to TRBJ2-3; the table assigns TRBD2, which was not confirmed against the DNA. TRBV21-1 corresponds to a pseudogene. This CDR3 spans 18 amino acids. The CDR3 spells CASSITTREGTSTDTQYF. The CDR3 nucleotides are TGTGCCAGCAGCATTACGACCAGGGAAGGGACTAGCACAGATACGCAGTATTTT.

V gene TRBV18 combines with J gene TRBJ2-6; 7 bases match TRBD1. The V segment lost 0 bases and the J segment 0 bases; nucleotides outside the gene matches: 5. This CDR3 comprises 18 residues. CDR1 KGHSH and CDR2 LQKENI come from the germline V gene. Here the CDR3 DNA reads TGTGCCAGCTCACCACCGACAGGGTCAAGCTCTGGGGCCAACGTCCTGACTTTC. Translated: CASSPPTGSSSGANVLTF.

The chain uses TRBV27 and TRBJ2-7, with 10 bases aligning to TRBD1. Trimming removed 1 base from V and 1 base from J; junction bases left unmatched: 7. Germline V gene sequence: CDR1 MNHEY, CDR2 SMNVEV (reference sequence). The CDR3 covers 17 residues. For the CDR3, the DNA is TGTGCCAGCAGTTTATGCTCTCCGGGACAGGGGTCCTACGAGCAGTACTTC. Amino acid sequence: CASSLCSPGQGSYEQYF.

This clone turned up a few times. The genes are TRBV7-9 and TRBJ2-1, with a tentative D call TRBD2 (5 bases). This CDR3 region has 15 residues. Per the germline V gene, CDR1 is SEHNR and CDR2 is FQNEAQ (reference sequence). Trimming cost V 1 base and J 2 bases, with 9 bases left between them. The CDR3: CASSLGALAYNEQFF. In DNA form, the CDR3 reads TGTGCCAGCAGCTTAGGGGCACTAGCCTACAATGAGCAGTTCTTC. Drawing the rest from reference TRBV7-9 and TRBJ2-1, the complete variable domain is DTGVSQNPRHKITKRGQNVTFRCDPISEHNRLYWYRQTLGQGPEFLTYFQNEAQLEKSRLLSDRFSAERPKGSFSTLEIQRTEQGDSAMYLCASSLGALAYNEQFFGPGTRLTVL.

As DNA, the CDR3 is TGTGCCAGCAGCCCTACCATGGCAGGGCCTAACTATGGCTACACCTTC. It yields the protein CASSPTMAGPNYGYTF. The V gene is TRBV5-4, the J gene TRBJ1-2; D may be TRBD1 (5 bases). Trimming shortened V by 4 bases and J by 0 bases, and 16 bases separated the two germline ends. Germline CDR1 is SGHNT and CDR2 is YYREEE (reference sequence). CDR3 length: 16 amino acids.

J is TRBJ1-1 and V is TRBV5-6; TRBD1 matches at 8 bases. V dropped 4 bases and J dropped 4; count of bases not matched to a gene: 18. The CDR3 runs to 18 residues. The germline V gene has CDR1 SGHDT and CDR2 YYEEEE. The CDR3 DNA reads as TGTGCCAGCAGCACGGAGGGGGCCCAGGGGGCTGGAGGCACTGAAGCTTTCTTT. It translates to CASSTEGAQGAGGTEAFF.

This chain connects TRBV14 to TRBJ2-7, with TRBD2 matching over 12 bases. After removal of 0 bases from V and 3 bases from J, the junction contained 9 bases not matched to a gene. From germline, CDR1 is SGHDN and CDR2 FVKESK. The CDR3 contains 18 residues. The DNA for the CDR3 is TGTGCCAGCAGCCAAGATCAAGGACTAGCGGGAAAATTCTACGAGCAGTACTTC. Its protein is CASSQDQGLAGKFYEQYF.

J is TRBJ2-7 and V is TRBV7-2; perhaps TRBD2 as D (5 bases). Trimming took 5 bases from V and 5 from J, leaving 16 bases between them. The CDR3 runs 14 residues. Germline loops: CDR1 SGHTA, CDR2 FQGNSA. The CDR3 DNA follows: TGTGCCAGCAGCCAGGACGCGGAGGCCCACGAGCAGTACTTC. Protein: CASSQDAEAHEQYF. The whole variable domain, remainder taken from reference TRBV7-2 and TRBJ2-7, is GAGVSQSPSNKVTEKGKDVELRCDPISGHTALYWYRQSLGQGLEFLIYFQGNSAPDKSGLPSDRFSAERTGGSVSTLTIQRTQQEDSAVYLCASSQDAEAHEQYFGPGTRLTVT.

This clone showed up just once. The V gene is TRBV7-8, the J gene TRBJ2-1, with a tentative D call TRBD2 (5 bases). V dropped 5 bases and J dropped 8 bases, with 19 bases sitting between them. The CDR3 length is 15 residues. CDR1 and CDR2 from the germline V gene are SGHVS and FQNEAQ. CDR3 DNA: TGTGCCAGCAGCGAGCGACTACGTGGCTTACATGAGCAGTTCTTC. This translates into CASSERLRGLHEQFF.

The chain has TRBV12-5 and TRBJ2-5; 9 bases agree with TRBD2. The CDR3 loop spans 17 amino acids. V was clipped by 6 bases and J by 3 bases; unmatched bases: 14. The V gene's germline CDR1 is LGHNT and CDR2 FRNRAP. CDR3 protein: CASGLDLSGSEEETQYF. The CDR3 nucleotides read TGTGCTAGTGGCCTCGATCTTAGCGGGAGCGAGGAAGAGACCCAGTACTTC.

This chain links TRBV2 with TRBJ1-2; 8 nucleotides line up with TRBD1. The ends lost 6 bases at V and 1 base at J; junction bases unmatched: 7. There are 15 residues in the CDR3. Looked up from germline, CDR1 is SNHLY and CDR2 is FYNNEI. The DNA of the CDR3 is TGTGCCAGCAGAGATCCGGGACAGGATAACTATGGCTACACCTTC. It yields the protein CASRDPGQDNYGYTF. Full variable domain (outside the CDR3, taken from reference TRBV2 and TRBJ1-2): EPEVTQTPSHQVTQMGQEVILRCVPISNHLYFYWYRQILGQKVEFLVSFYNNEISEKSEIFDDQFSVERPDGSNFTLKIRSTKLEDSAMYFCASRDPGQDNYGYTFGSGTRLTVV.